One sample yielded the 31 T cell receptor beta chains listed below, sequenced in a study of regulatory T cells in long-lasting Graves disease. Arm-PCR with iRepertoire HTBI primers amplified the CDR3 regions for these TCR beta libraries. TCRdb passed the multiplex PCR reads through MiXCR, listing each CDR3 protein once. The sample consists of some 500,000 distinct CDR3 sequences, 13% of them appearing once. Time point noted: newly diagnosed GD, antithyroid drugs for less than 3 months. The authors made the TCR library using RNA they extracted from PBMCs. A further study also used this sample, focusing on T cells in Graves' hyperthyroidism and ophthalmopathy.

The material sequenced was peripheral blood mononuclear cells (PBMCs), taken at new diagnosis, from a patient treated with antithyroid drugs. These receptor sequences come from a man aged 25 to 40 with Graves disease.

CDR3 DNA: TGCGCCAGCAGCTTGGGGGGATCAACAGGGAGGCAGACCCAGTACTTC. Amino acids: CASSLGGSTGRQTQYF. The rearrangement links TRBV5-1 to TRBJ2-5, with D perhaps being TRBD1 or TRBD2 (6 bases each). Germline values: CDR1 SGHRS, CDR2 YFSETQ. The CDR3 spans 16 residues. The V gene lost 0 bases and the J gene lost 6 bases, with 18 bases spanning the gap.

Many counts were recorded for this clonotype. The chain has TRBV12-3 or TRBV12-4 and TRBJ1-2, with D possibly being TRBD1 (5 bases). Trimming took 10 bases from V and 7 from J, leaving 16 bases between them. The CDR3 has 12 residues. CDR3 region: CATSGSGSGYTF. DNA for the CDR3: TGTGCCACCTCAGGGTCGGGTTCTGGCTACACCTTC.

This clonotype has ten or more counts. This chain connects TRBV18 to TRBJ2-7; 7 bases align to TRBD1. The CDR3 is 14 residues long. V dropped 5 bases and J dropped 5; count of bases not matched to a gene: 9. Per the germline V gene, CDR1 is KGHSH and CDR2 is LQKENI. This chain's CDR3 is CASSWTGPLDEQYF. The CDR3, as DNA: TGTGCCAGCTCATGGACAGGCCCCCTGGACGAGCAGTACTTC.

This clonotype was recorded at least ten times. The chain is built from TRBV12-5 and TRBJ2-5; perhaps TRBD2 as D (5 bases). CDR1 is LGHNT and CDR2 is FRNRAP in the germline V gene. This CDR3 comprises 15 residues. Trimming took 2 bases from V and 5 from J, leaving 15 bases between them. The CDR3, as DNA: TGTGCTAGTGGTTTGCCCAGCGGTGGAGGCGAGACCCAGTACTTC. This translates into CASGLPSGGGETQYF.

In its sample, this clonotype was seen many times. The chain uses TRBV5-1 and TRBJ1-1; D gene ambiguous. Germline CDR1 and CDR2: SGHRS and YFSETQ. Deletions cut 0 bases from V and 2 bases from J, with 8 bases between. The CDR3 runs 14 residues. This CDR3 is CASSLEGRNTEAFF. The CDR3 nucleotides are TGCGCCAGCAGCTTGGAGGGTCGTAACACTGAAGCTTTCTTT.

The table lists this clonotype with many counts. The chain combines TRBV12-3 or TRBV12-4 with TRBJ1-5; 8 nucleotides align to TRBD1. The trim removed 5 bases at V and 7 bases at J, leaving 10 bases unmatched. CDR3 size: 15 residues. The DNA for the CDR3 is TGTGCCAGCAGTCTCGACAGGGGTGGGATCCAGCCCCAGCATTTT. This codes for CASSLDRGGIQPQHF.

The rearrangement uses TRBV3-1 and TRBJ2-1; 14 bases align to TRBD2. The ends lost 0 bases at V and 6 bases at J; junction bases unmatched: 13. Germline assignment: CDR1 LGHDT and CDR2 YNNKEL (reference sequence). The CDR3 loop spans 20 amino acids. The CDR3 is CASSQDRLAGGRFISNEQFF. The CDR3 DNA reads as TGTGCCAGCAGCCAAGATAGACTAGCGGGAGGGCGTTTCATATCCAATGAGCAGTTCTTC.

This sequence joins TRBV5-1 and TRBJ1-1, with D possibly being TRBD1 (5 bases). The germline V gene has CDR1 SGHRS and CDR2 YFSETQ. V gave up 7 bases and J gave up 0 bases, with 19 bases separating them. The CDR3 runs 16 residues. CDR3 in amino acids: CASDLGNRGLNTEAFF. The CDR3 nucleotides are TGCGCCAGCGACCTGGGAAATAGGGGTTTGAACACTGAAGCTTTCTTT.

In this sample, this clonotype turned up once. The chain is built from TRBV14 and TRBJ2-7; 8 nucleotides match TRBD1. With V trimmed by 2 bases and J by 2 bases, 5 bases remained unmatched. Germline V gene sequence: CDR1 SGHDN, CDR2 FVKESK. There are 15 residues in the CDR3. The CDR3: CASSQFAQGAYEQYF. As DNA, the CDR3 is TGTGCCAGCAGCCAATTCGCACAGGGGGCCTACGAGCAGTACTTC.

This clonotype was counted only a few times. The V call is TRBV10-2, the J call TRBJ2-7; D is ambiguous. The CDR3 extends over 13 amino acids. The germline gives CDR1 WSHSY, CDR2 SAAADI. V dropped 4 bases and J dropped 2 bases, with 9 bases sitting between them. The chain's CDR3 is CASSGTVAYEQYF. The CDR3 DNA is TGCGCCAGCAGTGGAACGGTTGCCTACGAGCAGTACTTC.

This clonotype was detected only once. J is TRBJ2-7 and V is TRBV28; TRBD1 matches at 9 bases. Germline V gene data show CDR1 as MDHEN and CDR2 as SYDVKM. This CDR3 is 15 amino acids long. V gave up 5 bases and J gave up 5 bases; unmatched junction bases: 10. The chain's CDR3 is CASSADTGGRDEQYF. In DNA, the CDR3 is TGTGCCAGCAGTGCTGATACAGGGGGCCGGGACGAGCAGTACTTC.

The chain links TRBV30 to TRBJ1-2, with D possibly being TRBD1 (6 bases). Trimming removed 0 bases from V and 0 bases from J, with 20 bases in between. Germline-derived CDR1 and CDR2 are GTSNPN and SVGIG (reference sequence). CDR3 length: 18 amino acids. The CDR3 is CAWSVNTGARRANYGYTF. In DNA form, the CDR3 reads TGTGCCTGGAGTGTAAACACGGGGGCGCGGAGAGCTAACTATGGCTACACCTTC. The variable domain in full, completed from reference TRBV30 and TRBJ1-2, reads SQTIHQWPATLVQPVGSPLSLECTVEGTSNPNLYWYRQAAGRGLQLLFYSVGIGQISSEVPQNLSASRPQDRQFILSSKKLLLSDSGFYLCAWSVNTGARRANYGYTFGSGTRLTVV.

This clonotype was detected many times. J is TRBJ2-3 and V is TRBV2, with 10 bases aligning to TRBD1. Per germline, CDR1 SNHLY and CDR2 FYNNEI. The V and J ends lost 3 bases and 3 bases, in that order; junction bases with no gene match: 3. CDR3 length equals 15 residues. CDR3 nucleotide sequence: TGTGCCAGCAGTGACGGGACAGGGGTAACAGATACGCAGTATTTT. Protein product: CASSDGTGVTDTQYF.

Ten or more counts support this clonotype. V usage is TRBV5-1 and J usage is TRBJ2-3; D not resolved. V lost 0 bases and J lost 5, with 13 bases in between. Germline CDR1 reads SGHRS; CDR2 reads YFSETQ. The CDR3 length is 15 residues. The CDR3 region has the DNA TGCGCCAGCAGCTTGGCCTCGGGTCGAGGAGATACGCAGTATTTT. Translated: CASSLASGRGDTQYF. Looking up the rest from reference TRBV5-1 and TRBJ2-3 gives the full variable domain: KAGVTQTPRYLIKTRGQQVTLSCSPISGHRSVSWYQQTPGQGLQFLFEYFSETQRNKGNFPGRFSGRQFSNSRSEMNVSTLELGDSALYLCASSLASGRGDTQYFGPGTRLTVL.

This clonotype occurred many times. This sequence joins TRBV20-1 and TRBJ2-5; maybe TRBD2 (5 bases). The CDR3 covers 15 residues. V shed 7 bases and J shed 5 bases, with 23 bases lying between them. CDR1 is DFQATT, CDR2 SNEGSKA, per germline (reference sequence). CDR3 sequence (DNA): TGCAGTGTAGGGCCGATAGCGTATAAAAGGGAGACCCAGTACTTC. Translating it yields CSVGPIAYKRETQYF.

This clonotype was detected many times. The V gene is TRBV2, the J gene TRBJ2-7; a possible D gene is TRBD1 (6 bases). Germline CDR1 SNHLY, CDR2 FYNNEI. Trimming removed 7 bases from V and 5 bases from J, with 18 bases in between. The CDR3 is 14 amino acids. The CDR3 bases are TGTGCCAGCATCCACAGGGAGTCGATGGACGAGCAGTACTTC. It yields the protein CASIHRESMDEQYF.

In its sample, this clonotype was seen a few times. The genes are TRBV20-1 and TRBJ2-2; possibly TRBD1 for D (6 bases). V lost 0 bases, J lost 5 bases, and 16 bases lay in between. Looked up from germline, CDR1 is DFQATT and CDR2 is SNEGSKA (reference sequence). This CDR3 is 16 amino acids long. The CDR3 protein is CSARDKAHRVTGELFF. In DNA form, the CDR3 reads TGCAGTGCTAGAGATAAAGCACACAGGGTTACCGGGGAGCTGTTTTTT.

This clonotype came up many times. V and J are TRBV3-1 and TRBJ2-1, with D maybe TRBD2 (5 bases). Trimming shortened V by 4 bases and J by 6 bases, and 13 bases separated the two germline ends. The CDR3 has 14 residues. Germline-derived CDR1 and CDR2 are LGHDT and YNNKEL (reference sequence). The CDR3 DNA reads TGTGCCAGCAGCCCGGGATCTGAGGGCAATGAGCAGTTCTTC. Its protein is CASSPGSEGNEQFF.

This clonotype appeared many times. The chain carries TRBV29-1 and TRBJ2-4; TRBD1 aligns across 9 bases. With V trimmed by 4 bases and J by 8 bases, 9 bases remained unmatched. CDR3 length: 14 residues. CDR1 and CDR2 (germline): SQVTM, ANQGSEA. CDR3 DNA: TGCAGCGTTGCCGGGACAGGGTCAACGGACATTCAGTACTTC. This sequence encodes CSVAGTGSTDIQYF.

This clonotype has a count of ten or more. V gene TRBV10-3 combines with J gene TRBJ2-3, with 10 bases fitting TRBD2. The V gene's germline CDR1 is ENHRY and CDR2 SYGVKD. V shed 8 bases, J shed 2 bases, and the junction held 7 bases outside the gene matches. The CDR3 is 15 residues long. The CDR3, as DNA: TGTGCCATCGCCACCGGGACTAGCGCCACAGATACGCAGTATTTT. It is translated as CAIATGTSATDTQYF.

At least ten counts were recorded for this clonotype. The chain joins TRBV28 to TRBJ2-6; D gene unclear. Looked up from germline, CDR1 is MDHEN and CDR2 is SYDVKM. V lost 5 bases, J lost 1 base, and 6 bases lay in between. This CDR3 has 14 residues. The CDR3 nucleotides are TGTGCCAGCAGTGCCTATTCTGGGGCCAACGTCCTGACTTTC. It translates to CASSAYSGANVLTF.

This clonotype was seen at least ten times. The chain employs TRBV6-2 or TRBV6-3 and TRBJ1-1, with D perhaps matching TRBD1 (5 bases). With 6 bases removed from V and 8 bases from J, the gap between germline ends came to 13 bases. Germline assignment: CDR1 MNHEY and CDR2 SVGEGT. CDR3 length equals 12 residues. The CDR3 region is CASSERGSEAFF. As DNA, the CDR3 is TGTGCCAGCAGCGAACGGGGGTCAGAAGCTTTCTTT.

Notes on this clonotype: This may stem from a read error, because a much larger clone lies one nucleotide away. This sequence joins TRBV2 and TRBJ2-2, with D possibly being TRBD2 (5 bases). Germline V lookup: CDR1 SNHLY, CDR2 FYNNEI. This CDR3 comprises 15 residues. The CDR3 here is CASRSSRQNTGKLFF. DNA of the CDR3: TGTGCCAGCCGCTCGAGCAGACAAAACACCGGGAAGCTGTTTTTT.

This clonotype was recorded a few times. The rearrangement uses TRBV29-1 and TRBJ2-6, with no clear D. From germline, CDR1 is SQVTM and CDR2 ANQGSEA. The CDR3 spans 15 residues. V was trimmed by 4 bases and J by 2 bases, leaving 12 bases between them. This CDR3 is CSVGPIGTGANVLTF. The CDR3 nucleotides read TGCAGCGTTGGGCCGATTGGGACTGGGGCCAACGTCCTGACTTTC.

This clonotype was seen repeatedly, ten times or more. The V gene is TRBV29-1, the J gene TRBJ2-3; 11 bases agree with TRBD2. CDR1 SQVTM and CDR2 ANQGSEA come from the germline V gene. This CDR3 contains 16 residues. Trimming took 7 bases from V and 4 from J; bases not matched to a gene: 13. The CDR3 region is CSAWTSGPEDADTQYF. The CDR3, as DNA: TGCAGCGCCTGGACTAGCGGGCCAGAGGACGCAGATACGCAGTATTTT.

This clonotype was seen many times. The chain joins TRBV12-3 or TRBV12-4 to TRBJ1-2; D remains ambiguous. CDR3 length equals 16 residues. Trimming took off 0 bases at V and 6 bases at J, with 17 bases between the two ends. The CDR3 loop reads CASSLARGDLLHGYTF. The CDR3 DNA reads TGTGCCAGCAGTTTAGCGCGGGGAGACCTATTGCATGGCTACACCTTC.

This chain connects TRBV2 to TRBJ2-1; D is possibly TRBD2 (6 bases). This CDR3 comprises 16 residues. Per germline, CDR1 SNHLY and CDR2 FYNNEI. With 6 bases removed from V and 5 bases from J, the gap between germline ends came to 20 bases. In DNA, the CDR3 is TGTGCCAGCAGCCTGGCGGGTCCGGGGAGGAACAATGAGCAGTTCTTC. Amino acid sequence: CASSLAGPGRNNEQFF.

The chain's CDR3 is CASSLRALAEYEQYF. CDR3 coding DNA: TGTGCCAGCAGTTTAAGGGCGCTAGCGGAGTACGAGCAGTACTTC. This chain connects TRBV27 to TRBJ2-7, with 7 nucleotides matching TRBD2. The CDR3 is made up of 15 amino acids. After removal of 2 bases from V and 4 bases from J, the junction contained 8 bases not matched to a gene. CDR1 is MNHEY, CDR2 SMNVEV, per germline (reference sequence).

The genes are TRBV5-1 and TRBJ2-7, with 7 positions matching TRBD1. Germline loops: CDR1 SGHRS, CDR2 YFSETQ. V was pared by 4 bases and J by 2 bases, with 6 bases of the junction left unmatched. This CDR3 has 14 residues. The CDR3 spells CASSADRLTYEQYF. CDR3 sequence (DNA): TGCGCCAGCAGCGCGGACAGGCTAACCTACGAGCAGTACTTC.

This clonotype was observed a few times. V usage is TRBV20-1 and J usage is TRBJ1-1; 8 bases align to TRBD1. J lost 4 bases, V lost 2 bases, and 12 bases had no gene match. The CDR3 spans 16 residues. Germline CDR1 reads DFQATT; CDR2 reads SNEGSKA (reference sequence). CDR3 nucleotides: TGCAGTGCTAGACCTGACAGGGGCATATTGAGCACTGAAGCTTTCTTT. It translates to CSARPDRGILSTEAFF.

This clonotype was seen at least ten times. The chain combines TRBV20-1 with TRBJ2-7; 7 nucleotides match TRBD2. Germline values: CDR1 DFQATT, CDR2 SNEGSKA (reference sequence). J was trimmed by 0 bases and V by 4 bases; bases with no gene match: 3. This CDR3 comprises 13 residues. The CDR3 region has the DNA TGCAGTGCTAAATGGGGGGGCTCCTACGAGCAGTACTTC. It specifies CSAKWGGSYEQYF.